A selection of T cell receptor beta chains follows, all from one sample in a study of STAT5B mutations in CD4+ large granular lymphocyte leukemia. Measured with immunoSEQ multiplex PCR; TCRdb has only the in-frame clones, and not every one. The sample lists some 32,000 clones, around four fifths occurring once. The specimen sequenced was CD4+ T cells from blood buffy coats. The source of these receptors is a human donor in good health. Each CDR3 is given with its conserved first and last residue. Fields, in order: V gene, D gene, J gene, clone size, CDR3 DNA, CDR3 protein. The D gene is left open where the match is weak. Where a row states a size, it is once, few, many or the class of an expanded clone; other rows omit it.

v_call: TRBV7-2; d_call: -; j_call: TRBJ1-1; clone_size: -; cdr3_nt: TGTGCCAGCTCGACCCAACCGGGCACTGAAGCTTTCTTT; cdr3_aa: CASSTQPGTEAFF
v_call: TRBV19; d_call: TRBD1; j_call: TRBJ2-6; clone_size: -; cdr3_nt: TGTGCCAGTGTCGGGACAGGGAACAAGCCTGGGGCCAACGTCCTGACTTTC; cdr3_aa: CASVGTGNKPGANVLTF
v_call: TRBV30; d_call: -; j_call: TRBJ2-3; clone_size: -; cdr3_nt: TGTGCCTGGGGTCCCCCGGCAGATACGCAGTATTTT; cdr3_aa: CAWGPPADTQYF
v_call: TRBV7-8; d_call: TRBD1; j_call: TRBJ1-2; clone_size: -; cdr3_nt: TGTGCCAGCAGCGCGCAGGGACAGACGGTCCATGGCTACACCTTC; cdr3_aa: CASSAQGQTVHGYTF
v_call: TRBV28; d_call: TRBD1; j_call: TRBJ1-1; clone_size: -; cdr3_nt: TGTGCCAGCAGTCTCGGGACAGGCGGACATGAAGCTTTCTTT; cdr3_aa: CASSLGTGGHEAFF
v_call: TRBV5-1; d_call: TRBD2; j_call: TRBJ2-3; clone_size: -; cdr3_nt: TGCGCCAGCGGGGAGGCCCTAGCGGAAACAGATACGCAGTATTTT; cdr3_aa: CASGEALAETDTQYF
v_call: TRBV5-1; d_call: -; j_call: TRBJ2-7; clone_size: -; cdr3_nt: TGCGCCAGCAGTCAACCGGAGACGGGATACGAGCAGTACTTC; cdr3_aa: CASSQPETGYEQYF
v_call: TRBV7-2; d_call: -; j_call: TRBJ2-5; clone_size: -; cdr3_nt: TGTGCCAGCAGCTTAGGAGCGGCCAGGGGGGGGACCCAGTACTTC; cdr3_aa: CASSLGAARGGTQYF
v_call: TRBV11-2; d_call: -; j_call: TRBJ1-1; clone_size: -; cdr3_nt: TGTGCCAGCAGCCACAGGGTAAACACTGAAGCCTTCTTT; cdr3_aa: CASSHRVNTEAFF
v_call: TRBV19; d_call: TRBD1; j_call: TRBJ1-6; clone_size: -; cdr3_nt: TGTGCCAGTAGTATTTGGACAGGAGGTAATTCACCCCTCCACTTT; cdr3_aa: CASSIWTGGNSPLHF
v_call: TRBV19; d_call: -; j_call: TRBJ2-2; clone_size: once; cdr3_nt: TGTGCCAGTAGTACAGCGGCCCACACCGGGGAGCTGTTTTTT; cdr3_aa: CASSTAAHTGELFF
v_call: TRBV18; d_call: -; j_call: TRBJ1-5; clone_size: -; cdr3_nt: TGTGCCAGCTCACCGACACCAGGGGCAGGACAGCCCCAGCATTTT; cdr3_aa: CASSPTPGAGQPQHF
v_call: TRBV6-5; d_call: TRBD2; j_call: TRBJ2-3; clone_size: -; cdr3_nt: TGTGCCAGCAGTTACGGAACCGGGACTAGTGGTGATACGCAGTATTTT; cdr3_aa: CASSYGTGTSGDTQYF
v_call: TRBV7-7; d_call: TRBD1; j_call: TRBJ2-2; clone_size: -; cdr3_nt: TGTGCCAGCAGCTATACCCCTCCCGGGACAGGAAACACCGGGGAGCTGTTTTTT; cdr3_aa: CASSYTPPGTGNTGELFF
v_call: TRBV6-6; d_call: -; j_call: TRBJ2-1; clone_size: -; cdr3_nt: TGTGCCAGCAGTTACAGGGTCGGATCCTACAATGAGCAGTTCTTC; cdr3_aa: CASSYRVGSYNEQFF
v_call: TRBV9; d_call: TRBD2; j_call: TRBJ2-1; clone_size: -; cdr3_nt: TGTGCCAGCAGCGGCGGGGGAGGGTACGCTTACAATGAGCAGTTCTTC; cdr3_aa: CASSGGGGYAYNEQFF
v_call: TRBV10-1; d_call: -; j_call: TRBJ2-3; clone_size: -; cdr3_nt: TGCGCCAGCAGTGAGTCAACAGCAGATACGCAGTATTTT; cdr3_aa: CASSESTADTQYF
v_call: TRBV9; d_call: -; j_call: TRBJ2-3; clone_size: -; cdr3_nt: TGTGCCAGCAGCGTAGTGGCACGGCCACTAGATACGCAGTATTTT; cdr3_aa: CASSVVARPLDTQYF
v_call: TRBV10-3; d_call: -; j_call: TRBJ2-7; clone_size: -; cdr3_nt: TGTGCCATCAGGCGGGACTCCTCCTACGAGCAGTACTTC; cdr3_aa: CAIRRDSSYEQYF
v_call: TRBV7-9; d_call: -; j_call: TRBJ1-2; clone_size: once; cdr3_nt: TGTGCCAGCAGCCCAGGGTCCACATACTATGGCTACACCTTC; cdr3_aa: CASSPGSTYYGYTF
v_call: TRBV7-2; d_call: TRBD1; j_call: TRBJ2-5; clone_size: -; cdr3_nt: TGTGCCAGCAGCTTGACAGGGTGGCAAGAGACCCAGTACTTC; cdr3_aa: CASSLTGWQETQYF
v_call: TRBV7-8; d_call: -; j_call: TRBJ2-1; clone_size: -; cdr3_nt: TGTGCCAGCAGCTCTTTAACTCGATCCCGGGAGAGGAGTGGGTTCTTC; cdr3_aa: CASSSLTRSRERSGFF
v_call: TRBV7-2; d_call: -; j_call: TRBJ2-4; clone_size: -; cdr3_nt: TGTGCCAGCAGCTTAGCTTCGACTACCGGTTACATTCAGTACTTC; cdr3_aa: CASSLASTTGYIQYF
v_call: TRBV4-3; d_call: -; j_call: TRBJ1-6; clone_size: few; cdr3_nt: TGCGCCAGCAGCCAAGTACTAATGGGTTCACCCCTCCACTTT; cdr3_aa: CASSQVLMGSPLHF
v_call: TRBV4-3; d_call: -; j_call: TRBJ1-1; clone_size: -; cdr3_nt: TGCGCCAGCAGCCGAGTTTATGGGGGTGGGATGAACACTGAAGCTTTCTTT; cdr3_aa: CASSRVYGGGMNTEAFF
v_call: TRBV5-8; d_call: -; j_call: TRBJ1-3; clone_size: -; cdr3_nt: TGTGCCAGCAGCTTGGAGAGGCGGATCTCTGGAAACACCATATATTTT; cdr3_aa: CASSLERRISGNTIYF
v_call: TRBV7-2; d_call: -; j_call: TRBJ2-5; clone_size: -; cdr3_nt: TGTGCCAGCAGCTTAGTGACGGGTTCACAAGAGACCCAGTACTTC; cdr3_aa: CASSLVTGSQETQYF
v_call: TRBV7-8; d_call: TRBD1; j_call: TRBJ1-2; clone_size: -; cdr3_nt: TGTGCCAGCAGCGACCGGACAGGGTGGGGCTATGGCTACACCTTC; cdr3_aa: CASSDRTGWGYGYTF
v_call: TRBV27; d_call: -; j_call: TRBJ2-7; clone_size: few; cdr3_nt: TGTGCCAGCAGTTTAAGGGCAGGAGGGTCCTACGAGCAGTACTTC; cdr3_aa: CASSLRAGGSYEQYF
v_call: TRBV2; d_call: -; j_call: TRBJ1-2; clone_size: once; cdr3_nt: TGTGCCAGCAGGGTCCAGGATTCTAACTATGGCTACACCTTC; cdr3_aa: CASRVQDSNYGYTF
v_call: TRBV30; d_call: TRBD2; j_call: TRBJ2-7; clone_size: -; cdr3_nt: TGTGCCTGGAGGTCTGGCGGGAGTAAGTACGAGCAGTACTTC; cdr3_aa: CAWRSGGSKYEQYF
v_call: TRBV28; d_call: TRBD2; j_call: TRBJ2-3; clone_size: -; cdr3_nt: TGTGCCAGCAGTTTATCCCCCTCGGGGAGGGGAAGCACAGATACGCAGTATTTT; cdr3_aa: CASSLSPSGRGSTDTQYF
v_call: TRBV21-1; d_call: -; j_call: TRBJ2-7; clone_size: -; cdr3_nt: TGTGCCAGCAGCAAAGAGCGAGCGGGAGTGACCTACGAGCAGTACTTC; cdr3_aa: CASSKERAGVTYEQYF
v_call: TRBV29-1; d_call: -; j_call: TRBJ2-1; clone_size: -; cdr3_nt: TGCAGCACGACCGCCTACAATGAGCAGTTCTTC; cdr3_aa: CSTTAYNEQFF
v_call: TRBV19; d_call: TRBD2; j_call: TRBJ2-3; clone_size: -; cdr3_nt: TGTGCCAGCCGCTCTAGCGGGTTCACAGATACGCAGTATTTT; cdr3_aa: CASRSSGFTDTQYF
v_call: TRBV5-1; d_call: -; j_call: TRBJ1-1; clone_size: -; cdr3_nt: TGCGCCAGCAGCTTGATGACCACCGGGGAGACTGAAGCTTTCTTT; cdr3_aa: CASSLMTTGETEAFF
v_call: TRBV18; d_call: TRBD1; j_call: TRBJ2-1; clone_size: -; cdr3_nt: TGTGCCAGCTCACCAACGACAGGGGTTGATTCCTACAATGAGCAGTTCTTC; cdr3_aa: CASSPTTGVDSYNEQFF
v_call: TRBV19; d_call: -; j_call: TRBJ1-5; clone_size: -; cdr3_nt: TGTGCCAGTAGTAAGATTAATCAGCCCCAGCATTTT; cdr3_aa: CASSKINQPQHF
v_call: TRBV13; d_call: -; j_call: TRBJ2-1; clone_size: -; cdr3_nt: TGTGCCAGCAGTCAGGAGGCGGGGGCGCGCCCTGCGGAGTTCTTC; cdr3_aa: CASSQEAGARPAEFF
v_call: TRBV28; d_call: -; j_call: TRBJ1-1; clone_size: -; cdr3_nt: TGTGCCAGCAACTATGGGCTAAGAGAAGCTTTCTTT; cdr3_aa: CASNYGLREAFF
v_call: TRBV14; d_call: TRBD2; j_call: TRBJ2-2; clone_size: -; cdr3_nt: TGTGCCAGCAGCCCCTGGACTAGCTTGAGCACCGGGGAGCTGTTTTTT; cdr3_aa: CASSPWTSLSTGELFF
v_call: TRBV27; d_call: -; j_call: TRBJ1-1; clone_size: -; cdr3_nt: TGTGCCAGCAGTCCACCCTTTCGAGACACTGAAGCTTTCTTT; cdr3_aa: CASSPPFRDTEAFF
v_call: TRBV4-2; d_call: TRBD2; j_call: TRBJ2-7; clone_size: -; cdr3_nt: TGTGCCAGCAGCCAGGGGGGGACGGGAGGAGATGAGCAGTACTTC; cdr3_aa: CASSQGGTGGDEQYF
v_call: TRBV18; d_call: -; j_call: TRBJ1-2; clone_size: -; cdr3_nt: TGTGCCAGCTCACCACCCCAGACAGTCTTACTGTATGGCTACACCTTC; cdr3_aa: CASSPPQTVLLYGYTF
v_call: TRBV4-3; d_call: TRBD2; j_call: TRBJ2-5; clone_size: -; cdr3_nt: TGCGCCAGCAGCCCGACCTCGGGACTAGCAGGAGGGGAGACCCAGTACTTC; cdr3_aa: CASSPTSGLAGGETQYF
v_call: TRBV7-9; d_call: TRBD2; j_call: TRBJ2-7; clone_size: -; cdr3_nt: TGTGCCAGCAGCTTAGCGCTAGCGGAATCTTACGAGCAGTACTTC; cdr3_aa: CASSLALAESYEQYF
v_call: TRBV6-1; d_call: TRBD2; j_call: TRBJ2-7; clone_size: -; cdr3_nt: TGTGCCAGCCACCTGGGAGGGAACCCGAACCACGAGCAGTACTTC; cdr3_aa: CASHLGGNPNHEQYF
v_call: TRBV7-9; d_call: -; j_call: TRBJ1-5; clone_size: -; cdr3_nt: TGTGCCAGCAGCCCTAGGGCAGCGCGCAATCAGCCCCAGCATTTT; cdr3_aa: CASSPRAARNQPQHF
v_call: TRBV5-1; d_call: TRBD2; j_call: TRBJ2-2; clone_size: -; cdr3_nt: TGCGCCAGCAGCTTGACGGGAGGGCCTAACGGGGAGCTGTTTTTT; cdr3_aa: CASSLTGGPNGELFF
v_call: TRBV19; d_call: -; j_call: TRBJ2-4; clone_size: once; cdr3_nt: TGTGCCAGTAGTATAGTGGGGGGCTCCGGGGTGGAGTACTTC; cdr3_aa: CASSIVGGSGVEYF
v_call: TRBV27; d_call: TRBD1; j_call: TRBJ2-2; clone_size: -; cdr3_nt: TGTGCCAGCAGTTTAGGAACAGGGGTGCGGACCGGGGAGCTGTTTTTT; cdr3_aa: CASSLGTGVRTGELFF
v_call: TRBV7-2; d_call: TRBD1; j_call: TRBJ1-3; clone_size: -; cdr3_nt: TGTGCCAGCAGCCCTTCGACAGGGGGAGGAAACACCATATATTTT; cdr3_aa: CASSPSTGGGNTIYF
v_call: TRBV9; d_call: TRBD1; j_call: TRBJ2-7; clone_size: -; cdr3_nt: TGTGCCAGCAGCCCCCGGGACAGCCCCTACGGGCAGTACTTC; cdr3_aa: CASSPRDSPYGQYF
v_call: TRBV30; d_call: TRBD1; j_call: TRBJ2-4; clone_size: once; cdr3_nt: TGTGCCTGGAGTAGCAGGACAGGGGGCGCGGGGACCAAAAACATTCAGTACTTC; cdr3_aa: CAWSSRTGGAGTKNIQYF
v_call: TRBV6-1; d_call: TRBD2; j_call: TRBJ2-2; clone_size: -; cdr3_nt: TGTGCCAGCAGACCGGGACTAGCGAACACCGGGGAGCTGTTTTTT; cdr3_aa: CASRPGLANTGELFF
v_call: TRBV5-1; d_call: -; j_call: TRBJ1-2; clone_size: -; cdr3_nt: TGCGCCAGCAGCTTGATCCGGAGCTATGGCTACACCTTC; cdr3_aa: CASSLIRSYGYTF